This T cell receptor (beta chain) was recorded in a study of shared T cell receptors in the human thymus. This CDR3 is built from 11 residues. Germline V gives CDR1 MDHEN, CDR2 SYDVKM. Germline trimming cut 7 bases from V and 8 bases from J; bases unmatched to any gene: 3. TCRdb keeps only in-frame clones here, not all; method: immunoSEQ multiplex PCR. The data hold 600,000 or so clones, with approximately 87% observed a single time. This sample also appeared in a second study, on human thymus T cells. That source adds: Healthy Finnish infants having corrective surgery for congenital heart defects served as donors. Thymic and blood repertoires appeared to carry a bias in their V and J gene usage.

The source is a boy younger than two with a congenital heart defect. This chain uses TRBV28 with TRBJ1-2; 8 positions agree with TRBD1. The sample taken for sequencing was thymocytes. CDR3 protein: CASIHRGGYTF. The CDR3, as DNA: TGTGCCAGCATCCACAGGGGGGGCTACACCTTC.